This TCR beta chain was identified in a study of cytomegalovirus exposure and HLA in healthy donors. All the people who gave samples were healthy bone marrow donors. On this clone itself: Germline and junction disagree at one end, which may indicate a read error.

The study ran its PCR with 60 Vbeta and 13 Jbeta primers. Clones were sequenced by immunoSEQ multiplex PCR, and TCRdb holds only the in-frame ones, with some missing. The sample records 64,000 or so clones, 65% to 90% being singletons. Sample: PBMCs. This TCR was recovered from a female donor in good health and CMV-seronegative.

CDR3 DNA: TGTGCCAGCAGTGATACATTTATGCAGCGGTTT. Translated: CASSDTFMQRF. This chain connects TRBV6-1 to TRBJ1-1; D is unclear. Germline V gene lookup returns CDR1 MNHNS and CDR2 SASEGT. There are 11 residues in the CDR3.